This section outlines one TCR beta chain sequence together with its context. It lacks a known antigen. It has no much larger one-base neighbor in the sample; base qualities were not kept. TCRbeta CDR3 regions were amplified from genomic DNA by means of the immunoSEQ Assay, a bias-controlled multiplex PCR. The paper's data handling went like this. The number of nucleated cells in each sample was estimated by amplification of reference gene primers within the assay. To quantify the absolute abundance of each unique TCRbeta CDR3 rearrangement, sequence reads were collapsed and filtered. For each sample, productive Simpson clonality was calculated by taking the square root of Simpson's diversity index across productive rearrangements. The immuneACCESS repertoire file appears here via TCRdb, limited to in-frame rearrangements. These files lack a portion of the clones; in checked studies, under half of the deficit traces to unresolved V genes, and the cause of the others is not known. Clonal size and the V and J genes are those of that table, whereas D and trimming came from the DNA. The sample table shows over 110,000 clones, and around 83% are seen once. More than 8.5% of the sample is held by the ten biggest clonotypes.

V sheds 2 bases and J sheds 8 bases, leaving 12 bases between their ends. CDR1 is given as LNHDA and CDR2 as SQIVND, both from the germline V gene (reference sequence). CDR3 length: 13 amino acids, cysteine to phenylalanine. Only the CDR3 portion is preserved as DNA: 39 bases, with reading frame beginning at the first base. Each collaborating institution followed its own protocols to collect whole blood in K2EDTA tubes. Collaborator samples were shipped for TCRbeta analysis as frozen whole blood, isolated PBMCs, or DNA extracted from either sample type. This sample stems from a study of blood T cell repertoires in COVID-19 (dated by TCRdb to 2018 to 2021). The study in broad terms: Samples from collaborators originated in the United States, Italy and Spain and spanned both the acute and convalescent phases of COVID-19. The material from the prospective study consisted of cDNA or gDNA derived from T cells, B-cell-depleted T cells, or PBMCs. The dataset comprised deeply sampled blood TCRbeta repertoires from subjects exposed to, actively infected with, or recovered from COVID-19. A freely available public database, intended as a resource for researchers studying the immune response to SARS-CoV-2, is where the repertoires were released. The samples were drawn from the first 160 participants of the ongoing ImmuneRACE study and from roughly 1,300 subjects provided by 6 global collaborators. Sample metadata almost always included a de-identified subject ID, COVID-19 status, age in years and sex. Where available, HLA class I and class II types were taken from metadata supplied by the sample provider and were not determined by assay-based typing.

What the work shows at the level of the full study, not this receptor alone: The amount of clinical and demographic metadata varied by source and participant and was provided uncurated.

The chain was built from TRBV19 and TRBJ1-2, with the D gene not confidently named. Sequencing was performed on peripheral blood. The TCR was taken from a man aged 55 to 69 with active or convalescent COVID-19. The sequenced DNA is TGTGCCAGTAGTATAAGTGGCGGCCGAGGCTACACCTTC. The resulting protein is CASSISGGRGYTF. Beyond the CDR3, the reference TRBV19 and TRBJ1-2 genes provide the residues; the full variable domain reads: DGGITQSPKYLFRKEGQNVTLSCEQNLNHDAMYWYRQDPGQGLRLIYYSQIVNDFQKGDIAEGYSVSREKKESFPLTVTSAQKNPTAFYLCASSISGGRGYTFGSGTRLTVV.